A selection of T cell receptor beta chains follows, all from one sample in a study of T cell responses to AZD1222 COVID-19 vaccine. Generated by immunoSEQ multiplex PCR, the TCRdb table keeps only in-frame clones and is missing some. The sample comprises more than 130,000 clones, approximately 90% of which are singletons, and 3.4% rests with the top ten. The sequences come from peripheral blood, collected on day 0 of AZD1222 vaccination. Every receptor here comes from an adult in good health. CDR3s include the opening cysteine and the closing phenylalanine or tryptophan. A D gene is named only where the DNA matches it firmly. Some rows have no size entry. The others give once, few or many, or a class for an expanded clone.

j_call	clone_size	v_call	d_call	cdr3_nt	cdr3_aa
TRBJ2-3	NA	TRBV11-2	TRBD2	TGTGCCAGCAGCTTAGCTAGCGGGGGGCGAAAAGATACGCAGTATTTT	CASSLASGGRKDTQYF
TRBJ2-1	NA	TRBV5-1	NA	TGCGCCAGCAGCTTGGCCATTGGAGGGGACGATGAGCAGTTCTTC	CASSLAIGGDDEQFF
TRBJ2-1	NA	TRBV6-2/TRBV6-3	TRBD2	TGTGCCAGCAGTTACGGGATTAGCGGGATCTCCAATGAGCAGTTCTTC	CASSYGISGISNEQFF
TRBJ2-3	once	TRBV12-5	NA	TGTGCTAGTAAACGCGACAAGTTTCCCTTCACAGATACGCAGTATTTT	CASKRDKFPFTDTQYF
TRBJ1-3	NA	TRBV4-1	TRBD1	TGCGCCAGCAGCCAACCGGGACAGGCACATAGCTCCTCTGGAAACACCATATATTTT	CASSQPGQAHSSSGNTIYF
TRBJ1-2	NA	TRBV9	NA	TGTGCCAGCAGCGTAGGTGGGGGTACCTATGGCTACACCTTC	CASSVGGGTYGYTF
TRBJ2-5	NA	TRBV7-2	NA	TGTGCCAGCAGCCGCAGGGGGGGGCCCGGACGGGAGACCCAGTACTTC	CASSRRGGPGRETQYF
TRBJ2-1	NA	TRBV19	TRBD2	TGTGCCAGTAGTATCGAAGGGATAGCGGGGGATTTTAGGGGCTCCTACAATGAGCAGTTCTTC	CASSIEGIAGDFRGSYNEQFF
TRBJ2-7	NA	TRBV20-1	NA	TGCAGTGCTAGTCTAGGGTTCGACTACGAGCAGTACTTC	CSASLGFDYEQYF
TRBJ2-2	NA	TRBV4-2	NA	TGTGCCAGCAGCCAGGAGGGTTTCATCGGGGAGCTGTTTTTT	CASSQEGFIGELFF
TRBJ1-2	NA	TRBV6-5	NA	TGTGCCAGCAGTTTAGAGGGGGATAGAATCTATGGCTACACCTTC	CASSLEGDRIYGYTF
TRBJ1-2	NA	TRBV21-1	NA	TGTGCCAGCAGCCGCCGTGATGGGAAGGGACTATTAGGCTACACCTTC	CASSRRDGKGLLGYTF
TRBJ2-1	NA	TRBV7-9	TRBD2	TGTGCCAGCAGCTTAGCACAAGGGACTAGCGGGAGATTCGATGAGCAGTTCTTC	CASSLAQGTSGRFDEQFF
TRBJ1-3	NA	TRBV5-1	TRBD1	TGCGCCAGCAGCGACCGACAGGGTACTGGAAACACCATATATTTT	CASSDRQGTGNTIYF
TRBJ2-7	NA	TRBV6-5	NA	TGTGCCAGCAGTTATTGGGTCCCCTGGGAGCAGTACTTC	CASSYWVPWEQYF
TRBJ2-5	NA	TRBV11-1	NA	TGTGCCAGCAGCCTAGCTGCGTACCAAGAGACCCAGTACTTC	CASSLAAYQETQYF
TRBJ1-5	NA	TRBV3-1/TRBV3-2	NA	TGTGCCAGCAGCCAGGATGTCCAGCATTTT	CASSQDVQHF
TRBJ2-7	NA	TRBV6-6	NA	TGTGCCAGCTTCCCCAAGGGCTGTAAGCAGTACTTC	CASFPKGCKQYF
TRBJ2-3	NA	TRBV7-9	NA	TGTGCCAGCAGCTTAGATAGGGCGGGACGCGCAGATACGCAGTATTTT	CASSLDRAGRADTQYF
TRBJ1-1	NA	TRBV19	TRBD1	TGTGCCAGTAGTAACAGACAGGGTGGCACTGAAGCTTTCTTT	CASSNRQGGTEAFF
TRBJ2-2	NA	TRBV5-4	NA	TGTGCCAGCAGCTTGGACAGTTTTGGGGAGCTGTTTTTT	CASSLDSFGELFF
TRBJ1-1	NA	TRBV19	TRBD1	TGTGCCAGTAGACGGGACAGGGTTGAAGCTTTCTTT	CASRRDRVEAFF
TRBJ1-5	NA	TRBV3-1/TRBV3-2	NA	TGTGCCAGCAGCCAGGGTTATAGCAATCAGCCCCAGCATTTT	CASSQGYSNQPQHF
TRBJ2-7	NA	TRBV10-3	TRBD2	TGTGCCATCAGTGAGTCGTCGCGGGGGGGCGGCTACGAGCAGTACTTC	CAISESSRGGGYEQYF
TRBJ2-3	NA	TRBV7-2	NA	TGTGCCAGCAGCTTCCCCGGGGGAGCGGGCCCCACAGATACGCAGTATTTT	CASSFPGGAGPTDTQYF
TRBJ2-3	NA	TRBV5-1	TRBD1	TGCGCCAGCAGCTTGCGGGGACAGAGATCAGATACGCAGTATTTT	CASSLRGQRSDTQYF
TRBJ2-2	once	TRBV4-1	NA	TGCGCCAGCAGCCAAGTCCCGGGGGTGAACACCGGGGAGCTGTTTTTT	CASSQVPGVNTGELFF
TRBJ2-1	NA	TRBV6-5	TRBD2	TGTGCCAGCAGTACGGGACTAGCGGGACCAGATGAGCAGTTCTTC	CASSTGLAGPDEQFF
TRBJ2-7	once	TRBV5-1	NA	TGCGCCAGCAGTTCGCCCCTTTCGGGCTACGAGCAGTACTTC	CASSSPLSGYEQYF
TRBJ2-1	NA	TRBV30	TRBD2	TGTGCCTGGGGAAGCGGGGGAAGCTCCTACAATGAGCAGTTCTTC	CAWGSGGSSYNEQFF
TRBJ1-2	NA	TRBV13	NA	TGTGCCAGCAGCCTTTCTAACTATGGCTACACCTTC	CASSLSNYGYTF
TRBJ1-5	NA	TRBV5-4	TRBD1	TGTGCCAGCAGCTTACCGGGACAGGGACAGCCCCAGCATTTT	CASSLPGQGQPQHF
TRBJ2-1	NA	TRBV12-3/TRBV12-4	NA	TGTGCCAGCAAAAGGGGGAGCCTCCAGTTCTTC	CASKRGSLQFF
TRBJ1-2	NA	TRBV27	NA	TGTGCCAGCAGTTTATCTACCCCGGGGCAGGGCTATGGCTACACCTTC	CASSLSTPGQGYGYTF
TRBJ2-5	NA	TRBV7-9	NA	TGTGCCAGCAGCCTCGACGCCCGACAGAGGGAGACCCAGTACTTC	CASSLDARQRETQYF
TRBJ1-1	NA	TRBV5-6	NA	TGTGCCAGCAGTAGACCCGGACTTCAGGGAGGGGACACTGAAGCTTTCTTT	CASSRPGLQGGDTEAFF
TRBJ2-3	NA	TRBV6-5	NA	TGTGCCAGCAGTTCACCCCGAGGGGATACGCAGTATTTT	CASSSPRGDTQYF
TRBJ1-1	NA	TRBV2	NA	TGTGCCGGAGGGGAAGAGAGGAACACTGAAGCTTTCTTT	CAGGEERNTEAFF
TRBJ2-1	NA	TRBV30	NA	TGTGCCTGGAGTGTCTTACAAGGGGGCAATGAGCAGTTCTTC	CAWSVLQGGNEQFF
TRBJ2-3	NA	TRBV11-2	TRBD2	TGTGCCAGCAGCTTTGGAGCGGGGTCGTCCTCTAGCACAGATACGCAGTATTTT	CASSFGAGSSSSTDTQYF
TRBJ1-6	NA	TRBV9	TRBD1	TGTGCCAGCAGCGTTCGACAGGGGGGGAATTCACCCCTCCACTTT	CASSVRQGGNSPLHF